A selection of T cell receptor beta chains follows, all from one sample in a study of STAT5B mutations in CD4+ large granular lymphocyte leukemia. Libraries were prepared by immunoSEQ multiplex PCR; TCRdb keeps only in-frame clonotypes and omits some of them. The sample carries 30,000 to 40,000 clones, 70% to 90% recorded once. The sequencing input was CD4+ T cells from blood buffy coats. All receptors derive from a human donor in good health. CDR3s include the opening cysteine and the closing phenylalanine or tryptophan. Each record gives: J gene, V gene, D gene, clone size, CDR3 DNA, CDR3 protein. The D gene is left open where the match is weak. Not every row has a clone size; where given, it reads once, few, many or a size class.

TRBJ1-5	TRBV19	NA	NA	TGTGCCAGTAGTATCGTGAGCTATCAGCCCCAGCATTTT	CASSIVSYQPQHF
TRBJ2-7	TRBV5-4	NA	NA	TGTGCCAGCAAGGGGAGTTTGACGTCCGAGCAGTACTTC	CASKGSLTSEQYF
TRBJ1-1	TRBV14	TRBD1	NA	TGTGCCAGCAGCCAAGACCTAACTGACAGGGGGCGTATCACTGAAGCTTTCTTT	CASSQDLTDRGRITEAFF
TRBJ1-3	TRBV6-1	TRBD1	NA	TGTGCCAGCAGTGAAGCGGGACAGGGGGCTACTGGAAACACCATATATTTT	CASSEAGQGATGNTIYF
TRBJ2-7	TRBV9	NA	NA	TGTGCCAGCGCCGGGGATATCGGCTACGAGCAGTACTTC	CASAGDIGYEQYF
TRBJ1-1	TRBV6-6	NA	NA	TGTGCCAGCAGTTACTCGAAGGGGCCGGGCACTGAAGCTTTCTTT	CASSYSKGPGTEAFF
TRBJ1-1	TRBV9	NA	NA	TGTGCCAGCAGCACAGGACAGCCGAACACTGAAGCTTTCTTT	CASSTGQPNTEAFF
TRBJ1-2	TRBV12-2	NA	NA	TGTGCAAGTCGCGGGGAGGCTCCACGAAAGACCTATGGCTACACCTTC	CASRGEAPRKTYGYTF
TRBJ2-7	TRBV5-6	NA	NA	TGTGCCAGCGGGCAGGGAGTCTCCTACGAGCAGTACTTC	CASGQGVSYEQYF
TRBJ2-3	TRBV4-3	NA	once	TGCGCCAGCAGCTATGCTCCGACTACCTCGATCCCAGATACGCAGTATTTT	CASSYAPTTSIPDTQYF
TRBJ2-1	TRBV11-2	TRBD2	NA	TGTGCCAGCAGCTCCGCCGTGACTAGCGGCACCTCCTACAATGAGCAGTTCTTC	CASSSAVTSGTSYNEQFF
TRBJ2-3	TRBV7-9	TRBD1	NA	TGTGCCAGCAGTAGGACAGGGGACACAGATACGCAGTATTTT	CASSRTGDTDTQYF
TRBJ1-4	TRBV27	NA	NA	TGTGCCAGCAGCCCTCAGCGGAGCTGGGGTAATGAAAAACTGTTTTTT	CASSPQRSWGNEKLFF
TRBJ2-3	TRBV4-2	NA	NA	TGTGCCAGCAGCCCCCAAAGAGCGCCAGATACGCAGTATTTT	CASSPQRAPDTQYF
TRBJ2-7	TRBV7-9	NA	NA	TGTGCCAGCAGCGCGGACAGTGCTCCCGAGCAGTACTTC	CASSADSAPEQYF
TRBJ2-1	TRBV11-2	TRBD2	NA	TGTGCCAGCAGCCCTCGCGAAGCGGGGGGGCATGAGCAGTTCTTC	CASSPREAGGHEQFF
TRBJ2-7	TRBV6-1	NA	NA	TGTGCCAGCAGTGAACGGGAGCACTACGAGCAGTACTTC	CASSEREHYEQYF
TRBJ2-7	TRBV21-1	NA	NA	TGTGCCAGCGGGGAAAGGGGACCAATTCATTTC	CASGERGPIHF
TRBJ1-1	TRBV18	NA	NA	TGTGCCAGCTCACCAAAGTACAGCCGGGACACTGAAGCTTTCTTT	CASSPKYSRDTEAFF
TRBJ1-1	TRBV6-4	NA	NA	TGTGCCAGCAGATCCTCCTGGGGGATGACTGAAGCTTTCTTT	CASRSSWGMTEAFF
TRBJ2-7	TRBV7-2	TRBD2	NA	TGTGCCAGCAGCTTTGGTGGGACTAGCGGGAGCTCCTACGAGCAGTACTTC	CASSFGGTSGSSYEQYF
TRBJ2-3	TRBV7-2	NA	NA	TGTGCCAGCAGCAGCCGGGCCGAAGATACGCAGTATTTT	CASSSRAEDTQYF
TRBJ2-7	TRBV9	NA	NA	TGTGCCAGCATCGTAGGGCAGGGGGGTTCGGACGAGCAGTACTTC	CASIVGQGGSDEQYF
TRBJ1-2	TRBV6-6	NA	NA	TGTGCCAGCAAGGAAAAAGGTCTGGGCTACACCTTC	CASKEKGLGYTF
TRBJ1-2	TRBV13	NA	NA	TGTGCCAGCAGCTTTGAGCCCTCTCACTATGGCTACACCTTC	CASSFEPSHYGYTF
TRBJ2-3	TRBV7-2	TRBD2	NA	TGTGCCAGCAGCTTAGCCGGGGGGATTGATACGCAGTATTTT	CASSLAGGIDTQYF
TRBJ2-7	TRBV2	NA	NA	TGTGCCAGCAAAGAAAGCTACGAGCAGTACTTC	CASKESYEQYF
TRBJ2-1	TRBV19	TRBD2	once	TGTGCCAGTAAGCCCCAACTAGCGGGCTACAATGAGCAGTTCTTC	CASKPQLAGYNEQFF